The next 10 T cell receptor beta chains were all read from a single sample in a study of response to subunit inactivated influenza vaccine. In TCRdb, the RT-PCR reads were re-called with MiXCR into one record per CDR3 protein. The data hold about 480,000 distinct CDR3 sequences, with approximately 11% observed a single time. Material: PBMCs from blood, obtained 45 days after vaccination. These receptors originate from a man aged 50-59 years who received an inactivated influenza vaccine.

The V gene is TRBV7-9, the J gene TRBJ2-7; D possibly uses TRBD1 or TRBD2 (6 bases each). V shed 2 bases and J shed 0 bases, with 8 bases lying between them. The CDR3 loop spans 14 amino acids. Germline CDR1 SEHNR, CDR2 FQNEAQ (reference sequence). In nucleotides, the CDR3 is TGTGCCAGCAGCTTAAAGGGGGGCTCCTACGAGCAGTACTTC. It specifies CASSLKGGSYEQYF.

The DNA for the CDR3 is TGTGCCAGCAGCCATCAACAGGGGACCGGGGAGCTGTTTTTT. The encoded protein is CASSHQQGTGELFF. The V call is TRBV3-1, the J call TRBJ2-2, with 7 bases lining up with TRBD1. V lost 3 bases, J lost 5 bases, and 3 bases stayed unmatched. Germline-derived CDR1 and CDR2 are LGHDT and YNNKEL (reference sequence). The CDR3 extends over 14 amino acids.

This clonotype was seen only a few times. The V call is TRBV20-1, the J call TRBJ2-7; no firm D call. This CDR3 region has 11 residues. V dropped 5 bases and J dropped 3 bases, with 8 bases sitting between them. Germline V lookup: CDR1 DFQATT, CDR2 SNEGSKA (reference sequence). CDR3 nucleotide sequence: TGCAGTGCTCCGATGGTCTACGAGCAGTACTTC. Residues: CSAPMVYEQYF.

This clonotype was counted between two and nine times. The CDR3: CASSFEQHGETQYF. CDR3 bases: TGTGCCAGCAGCTTTGAACAACATGGGGAGACCCAGTACTTC. The chain employs TRBV21-1 and TRBJ2-5. TRBV21-1 is a pseudogene locus. The CDR3 length is 14 residues.

This clonotype was detected ten times or more. The V call is TRBV29-1, the J call TRBJ2-5; TRBD1 aligns across 9 bases. CDR3 length: 12 amino acids. V shed 8 bases, J shed 3 bases, and the junction held 4 bases outside the gene matches. Germline V lookup: CDR1 SQVTM, CDR2 ANQGSEA. The CDR3 DNA follows: TGCAGCACGGGACAGGGAAAAGAGACCCAGTACTTC. Its translation: CSTGQGKETQYF.

This clonotype was observed many times. V usage is TRBV6-1 and J usage is TRBJ2-1; 11 nucleotides line up with TRBD1. Germline V gene data show CDR1 as MNHNS and CDR2 as SASEGT. CDR3 length equals 16 residues. The junction had 8 bases not matched to a gene; V was cut back by 6 bases and J by 4 bases. CDR3 DNA: TGTGCCAGCAGCCCTTCCGGGACAGGGGGATACAATGAGCAGTTCTTC. The encoded protein is CASSPSGTGGYNEQFF.

J is TRBJ2-2 and V is TRBV20-1, with TRBD1 matching 10 bases. The germline CDR1 and CDR2 sequences are DFQATT and SNEGSKA (reference sequence). The CDR3 covers 14 residues. V lost 7 bases to trimming and J lost 6 bases; unmatched junction nucleotides: 8. CDR3 sequence reads: CSVWTGGLAGELFF. CDR3 DNA: TGCAGTGTATGGACAGGGGGATTGGCCGGGGAGCTGTTTTTT.

The V gene is TRBV4-3, the J gene TRBJ1-1; the D is unclear. This CDR3 has 15 amino acids. Germline V gives CDR1 LGHNA, CDR2 YSLEER. V was clipped by 1 base and J by 8 bases, with 17 bases between them. The chain's CDR3 is CASSQASRWDSEAFF. The CDR3 region has the DNA TGCGCCAGCAGCCAAGCTTCACGGTGGGATTCCGAAGCTTTCTTT.

J is TRBJ1-1 and V is TRBV28; TRBD1 matches at 7 bases. This CDR3 comprises 15 residues. CDR1 and CDR2 (germline): MDHEN, SYDVKM. V was pared by 6 bases and J by 0 bases, with 7 bases of the junction left unmatched. CDR3 DNA: TGTGCCAGCAGGACAGGGTACTACATGAACACTGAAGCTTTCTTT. It codes for CASRTGYYMNTEAFF. The entire variable domain, with the rest obtained from reference TRBV28 and TRBJ1-1, is as follows: DVKVTQSSRYLVKRTGEKVFLECVQDMDHENMFWYRQDPGLGLRLIYFSYDVKMKEKGDIPEGYSVSREKKERFSLILESASTNQTSMYLCASRTGYYMNTEAFFGQGTRLTVV.

V gene TRBV7-9 combines with J gene TRBJ2-1, with TRBD2 matching over 11 bases. Germline CDR1 reads SEHNR; CDR2 reads FQNEAQ (reference sequence). The CDR3 totals 15 residues. With V trimmed by 4 bases and J by 9 bases, 8 bases remained unmatched. As DNA, the CDR3 is TGTGCCAGCAGCTATCTAGCGGGAGGCTGGAGTGAGCAGTTCTTC. Its protein product is CASSYLAGGWSEQFF.